This T cell receptor (beta chain) was documented in a study of CD8 T cells in Susac syndrome (dated by TCRdb to about 2019). Study-level background: Whether CD8+ T cell activation and differentiation in Susac syndrome was antigen driven was tested using repertoire sequencing. CD8+ T cell repertoire clonality was compared between about 12 healthy donors, some 14 Susac syndrome patients and approximately 15 multiple sclerosis patients.

General study outcomes and caveats: The number of individuals in the TCR sequencing and HLA analysis was acknowledged as relatively small.

This clonotype was counted once. Its specific antigen is unknown. Base qualities are not provided; no much larger clone lies one nucleotide away. A single read is weak support. RNA was extracted using the RNeasy kit, and about 0.45 to 1 ug of the RNA was reverse transcribed with random hexamers. The immunoSEQ multiplex PCR assay, which covers 54 Vbeta and 13 Jbeta segments, was used to amplify TCR beta CDR3 regions. PCR amplification bias was corrected using a synthetic template baseline for primer optimization and computational correction. On the study's bioinformatics: Only productive sequences were kept, with reads annotated to V, D and J genes according to IMGT and analyzed in immunoSEQ Analyzer. Clonality was calculated as one minus the Shannon entropy normalized by log2 of the number of productive unique sequences. Public and private clones were assessed among the 100 most prevalent clones of each patient and control. Clones were defined as Susac-specific if absent from the healthy and MS cohorts, from 1052 published viral clones and from other ImmuneACCESS disease sequences. TCRdb reanalyzed the raw reads on its own, using fastp at Q25 for trimming and MiXCR for clone calling, and kept in-frame beta chains. Every CDR3 protein is listed once, alongside the most common genes and DNA of its rows. The V and J calls reflect TCRdb's pipeline rather than the authors' work. This sample has under 550,000 distinct CDR3 sequences in its table, and approximately 85% of those were observed once. The top ten clones comprise 0.09% to 0.15% of the sample.

High-throughput TCR beta sequencing profiled peripheral blood CD8+ and CD4+ T cells from healthy donors, Susac syndrome patients and multiple sclerosis patients. Treatment-naive patients with stable or active relapsing-remitting disease fulfilling revised McDonald criteria were used as multiple sclerosis controls. Bulk CD8+ and CD4+ T cells were purified magnetically by negative isolation, whereas CD8+ TEMRA cells were enriched by FACS. Blood was drawn into EDTA tubes, processed within 24 hours, and PBMCs were isolated by density gradient centrifugation. PBMCs intended for TCR sequencing were cryopreserved in liquid nitrogen and thawed later in a water bath at 37 degrees C. A purity of at least 90% was achieved for sorted or isolated CD4+, CD8+ and CD8+ TEMRA cells. Measured from the cysteine to the phenylalanine, the CDR3 is 14 residues long. Solely the CDR3 DNA is kept, with 42 bases framed from the first base. From a lookup of the germline V gene, CDR1 and CDR2 are MGHRA and YSYEKL. V and J lose 4 bases and 5 bases, and a span of 14 bases separates them.

The chain couples TRBV4-1 to TRBJ1-1; the D segment could be TRBD1, given 6 matching bases. The sequencing input was CD8+ T cells from PBMCs. The TCR sequence derives from a human donor with multiple sclerosis. The CDR3 protein is CASSPAGEVTEAFF. The DNA sequence is TGCGCCAGCAGCCCTGCAGGGGAGGTGACTGAAGCTTTCTTT.